Listed below are T cell receptor beta chains from one sample, sequenced in a study of shared clonotypes between healthy human individuals. TCRdb keeps only in-frame clones here, not all; method: immunoSEQ multiplex PCR. The sample yields roughly 2.1 million clones, roughly 91% seen once. The sequenced sample consisted of naive CD8+ T cells from PBMCs. The receptors shown here come from a man between 18 and 35 years old in good health. Some clones in this sample may be carry-over from other donors' samples. Each CDR3 is given with its conserved first and last residue. D genes are given only for firm matches. Some rows have no size entry. The others give once, few or many, or a class for an expanded clone.

clone size: .; D gene: .; J gene: TRBJ2-3; V gene: TRBV7-9; CDR3 length: 16; CDR3 DNA: TGTGCCAGCAGTCCAACCCCCCACGCTAGCACAGATACGCAGTATTTT; CDR3 protein: CASSPTPHASTDTQYF
clone size: .; D gene: TRBD2; J gene: TRBJ2-1; V gene: TRBV7-9; CDR3 length: 14; CDR3 DNA: TGTGCCAGCAGCTTACCGGGACTATCCAATGAGCAGTTCTTC; CDR3 protein: CASSLPGLSNEQFF
clone size: .; D gene: .; J gene: TRBJ2-7; V gene: TRBV7-8; CDR3 length: 14; CDR3 DNA: TGTGCCAGCAGGCCCTGGCCCGAGTCCTACGAGCAGTACTTC; CDR3 protein: CASRPWPESYEQYF
clone size: .; D gene: TRBD1; J gene: TRBJ2-3; V gene: TRBV10-3; CDR3 length: 14; CDR3 DNA: TGTGCCACCTGGACAGGGGGAAACGCAGATACGCAGTATTTT; CDR3 protein: CATWTGGNADTQYF
clone size: .; D gene: .; J gene: TRBJ1-2; V gene: TRBV27; CDR3 length: 13; CDR3 DNA: TGTGCCAGCAGTGGACAGTTAAACTATGGCTACACCTTC; CDR3 protein: CASSGQLNYGYTF
clone size: .; D gene: .; J gene: TRBJ2-1; V gene: TRBV6-6; CDR3 length: 12; CDR3 DNA: TGTGCCAGCAGTTACAATAGCTATGAGCAGTTCTTC; CDR3 protein: CASSYNSYEQFF
clone size: .; D gene: .; J gene: TRBJ1-4; V gene: TRBV27; CDR3 length: 13; CDR3 DNA: TGTGCCAGCAGCCTCCACAAGACAGAAAAACTGTTTTTT; CDR3 protein: CASSLHKTEKLFF
clone size: .; D gene: .; J gene: TRBJ1-4; V gene: TRBV27; CDR3 length: 15; CDR3 DNA: TGTGCCAGCAGCCCCGAGGGGACTGGAGGAGAAAAACTGTTTTTT; CDR3 protein: CASSPEGTGGEKLFF
clone size: .; D gene: TRBD2; J gene: TRBJ2-5; V gene: TRBV7-9; CDR3 length: 17; CDR3 DNA: TGTGCCAGCAGCCCCGACGGAGCGGGAGTGTTTAGGGAGACCCAGTACTTC; CDR3 protein: CASSPDGAGVFRETQYF
clone size: .; D gene: .; J gene: TRBJ2-7; V gene: TRBV28; CDR3 length: 12; CDR3 DNA: TGTGCCAGCAGCCCCACGTCCTACGAGCAGTACTTC; CDR3 protein: CASSPTSYEQYF
clone size: .; D gene: .; J gene: TRBJ2-4; V gene: TRBV14; CDR3 length: 12; CDR3 DNA: TGTGCCAGCAGCCAAGATGTCCGATTTCAGTACTTC; CDR3 protein: CASSQDVRFQYF
clone size: .; D gene: TRBD1; J gene: TRBJ1-1; V gene: TRBV19; CDR3 length: 14; CDR3 DNA: TGTGCCAGTAGTATCAGGGACAGCAACACTGAAGCTTTCTTT; CDR3 protein: CASSIRDSNTEAFF
clone size: .; D gene: TRBD1; J gene: TRBJ1-2; V gene: TRBV28; CDR3 length: 15; CDR3 DNA: TGTGCCAGCAGTTTTGACAGGGTCCCTCACTATGGCTACACCTTC; CDR3 protein: CASSFDRVPHYGYTF
clone size: .; D gene: .; J gene: TRBJ2-2; V gene: TRBV30; CDR3 length: 15; CDR3 DNA: TGTGCCTTCTGCTTATCGATAGATGGCACCGGGGAGCTGTTTTTT; CDR3 protein: CAFCLSIDGTGELFF
clone size: .; D gene: TRBD2; J gene: TRBJ2-2; V gene: TRBV7-2; CDR3 length: 17; CDR3 DNA: TGTGCCAGCAGCTTAGATCATACTAGCGGGAGTACCGGGGAGCTGTTTTTT; CDR3 protein: CASSLDHTSGSTGELFF
clone size: .; D gene: .; J gene: TRBJ2-1; V gene: TRBV7-9; CDR3 length: 15; CDR3 DNA: TGTGCCAGCAGCTTCCCACGACAGGGAGGGAATGAGCAGTTCTTC; CDR3 protein: CASSFPRQGGNEQFF
clone size: .; D gene: .; J gene: TRBJ2-1; V gene: TRBV28; CDR3 length: 14; CDR3 DNA: TGTGCCAGCAGTGTAGGGGAATACTACAATGAGCAGTTCTTC; CDR3 protein: CASSVGEYYNEQFF
clone size: .; D gene: .; J gene: TRBJ1-1; V gene: TRBV10-1; CDR3 length: 15; CDR3 DNA: TGCGCCAGCAGTGAGCTCAGGGAGGGAGACACTGAAGCTTTCTTT; CDR3 protein: CASSELREGDTEAFF
clone size: .; D gene: .; J gene: TRBJ2-3; V gene: TRBV5-8; CDR3 length: 17; CDR3 DNA: TGTGCCAGCAGCTCAGGACAGAAAAGAGATAGTACAGATACGCAGTATTTT; CDR3 protein: CASSSGQKRDSTDTQYF
clone size: .; D gene: TRBD2; J gene: TRBJ2-1; V gene: TRBV5-5; CDR3 length: 15; CDR3 DNA: TGTGCCAGCAGCTTGAAGCGGGAGGTTGACAATGAGCAGTTCTTC; CDR3 protein: CASSLKREVDNEQFF
clone size: once; D gene: .; J gene: TRBJ1-1; V gene: TRBV5-1; CDR3 length: 17; CDR3 DNA: TGCGCCAGCAGCTCAAACCCGAATATTATCCAACTAACTGAAGCTTTCTTT; CDR3 protein: CASSSNPNIIQLTEAFF
clone size: .; D gene: TRBD2; J gene: TRBJ2-2; V gene: TRBV5-1; CDR3 length: 20; CDR3 DNA: TGCGCCAGCAGCCTAACGGGACTAGCGGGAAGGTGGTCGAACACCGGGGAGCTGTTTTTT; CDR3 protein: CASSLTGLAGRWSNTGELFF
clone size: .; D gene: .; J gene: TRBJ2-3; V gene: TRBV5-6; CDR3 length: 13; CDR3 DNA: TGTGCCAGCAGCTTGGACTCTGGGTTCAGTCAGTATTTT; CDR3 protein: CASSLDSGFSQYF
clone size: .; D gene: .; J gene: TRBJ2-3; V gene: TRBV7-9; CDR3 length: 14; CDR3 DNA: TGTGCCAGCAGCTTAGGTGAATTTGGAGATACGCAGTATTTT; CDR3 protein: CASSLGEFGDTQYF
clone size: .; D gene: .; J gene: TRBJ2-1; V gene: TRBV5-6; CDR3 length: 14; CDR3 DNA: TGTGCCAGCAGCTTGGCCGGGGCCCAACGTGAGCAGTTCTTC; CDR3 protein: CASSLAGAQREQFF
clone size: .; D gene: .; J gene: TRBJ2-7; V gene: TRBV27; CDR3 length: 13; CDR3 DNA: TGTGCCAGCAGTTTGTCTTCCTACTACGAGCAGTACTTC; CDR3 protein: CASSLSSYYEQYF